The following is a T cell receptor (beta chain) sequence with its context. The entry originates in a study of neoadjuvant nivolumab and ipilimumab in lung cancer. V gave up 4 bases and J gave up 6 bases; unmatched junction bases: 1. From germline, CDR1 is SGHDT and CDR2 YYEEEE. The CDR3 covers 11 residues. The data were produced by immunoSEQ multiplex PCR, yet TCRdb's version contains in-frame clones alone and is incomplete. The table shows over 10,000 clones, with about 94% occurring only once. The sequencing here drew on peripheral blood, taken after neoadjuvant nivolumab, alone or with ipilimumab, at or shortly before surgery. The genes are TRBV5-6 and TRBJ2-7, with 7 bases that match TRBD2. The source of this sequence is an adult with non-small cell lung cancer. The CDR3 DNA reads TGTGCCAGCAGCATAGCGGGCGAGCAGTACTTC. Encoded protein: CASSIAGEQYF.